This TCR beta chain was retrieved from a study of blood T cell repertoires in COVID-19. J was trimmed by 3 bases and V by 2 bases; bases with no gene match: 2. The CDR3 loop spans 15 amino acids. Germline assignment: CDR1 SGHDT and CDR2 YYEEEE. Profiled with immunoSEQ multiplex PCR; TCRdb holds only in-frame clones, not every one. The repertoire includes some 200,000 clones, about 81% of them detected once, and approximately 9.2% sits in the top ten. The J gene is TRBJ2-1, the V gene TRBV5-6, with 10 bases identical to TRBD2. Sequencing was performed on PBMCs or T cells enriched from blood (not recorded which). The sequence was collected from a man aged 35 to 55 who had recovered from COVID-19. Here the CDR3 reads CASSLRTSGYNEQFF. CDR3 nucleotide sequence: TGTGCCAGCAGCTTACGGACTAGCGGCTACAATGAGCAGTTCTTC. The full variable domain, completed using reference TRBV5-6 and TRBJ2-1, is DAGVTQSPTHLIKTRGQQVTLRCSPKSGHDTVSWYQQALGQGPQFIFQYYEEEERQRGNFPDRFSGHQFPNYSSELNVNALLLGDSALYLCASSLRTSGYNEQFFGPGTRLTVL.